This is a list of T cell receptor beta chains from one sample in a study of T-cell memory formation after mild COVID-19. TCRdb fed the 5' RACE reads into MiXCR, producing one record per CDR3 protein. The sample yields approximately 180,000 distinct CDR3 sequences, 16% seen once. What was sequenced was PBMCs or a T cell subset sorted from them (not recorded which). All receptors come from an adult woman who had mild COVID-19 (a few samples of this study predate the infection). Cell type and time point are not known. Each CDR3 is given without its conserved first and last residue. Clone size is shown for a subset of rows, as once, few, many or a class of expanded clone.

TRBV7-2	few	ASSLAEAGPGELF
TRBV5-1	few	ASSLAKNEQF
TRBV2	.	ASSEEAGGWYEQY
TRBV7-9	few	ASSQGLAAYEQY
TRBV20-1	few	SVSGGAEQY
TRBV7-9	many	ASSLGDRERDEQF
TRBV10-3	.	AISDQYEQY
TRBV4-2	.	ASSQDSGPPAVTEAF
TRBV7-2	few	ASSFGGLETQY
TRBV7-3	few	ASSPTERWTGELF
TRBV5-4	few	ASSPRAGGSTDTQY
TRBV6-5	many	ASSPAGGERNGYT
TRBV6-2/TRBV6-3	few	ASSPLRDRNTEAF
TRBV29-1	.	SVDGGSRTEAF
TRBV18	many	ASSLAGGPTDTQY
TRBV5-4	few	ASSPGTGGSNEQY
TRBV6-2/TRBV6-3	.	ASNEASYEQY
TRBV6-6	.	ASSYRTGTDASGANVLT
TRBV5-1	many	ASSLASEISRYKETQY
TRBV6-5	once	ASRSPQGYTEAF
TRBV15	.	ATSRDRGLDEQY
TRBV6-1	few	ASTWRGGERDTQY
TRBV20-1	.	SARPASVGIQY
TRBV20-1	.	SASALASRSGEQF
TRBV6-2/TRBV6-3	few	ASIPVDRHSSGANVLT
TRBV6-5	few	ASRRRGWSGETQY
TRBV3-1	.	ASSHGGGTSEKLF
TRBV5-1	.	ASSLVPQGNYGYT
TRBV19	few	ASSMGGLAGAGEQF
TRBV20-1	.	SARDLPPDGYT
TRBV25-1	few	ASRGIARGETQY
TRBV7-3	few	ASSNLGADTQY
TRBV5-1	many	ASSLDRVDTQY
TRBV13	few	ASSPGLAPSGANVLT
TRBV9	many	ASSPRTAMNTGELF